This T cell receptor (beta chain) originates from a study of human T cells and chemical hapten exposure. Study summary: Upper-back patch tests with 0.01% DPC were read at 6 days.

This clonotype has at least ten counts. As yet, its antigen is unknown. Germline V gives CDR1 SGHTA, CDR2 FQGNSA. Trimming took 2 bases from V and 4 from J; bases not matched to a gene: 7. The CDR3 has 16 residues. Study-level points and caveats: In the PT1 data, expanded TCR counts showed a positive correlation with patch test score.

Unique molecular identifiers were attached to individual cDNA molecules during library preparation. MiXCR, run by TCRdb on the RACE reads, gives a single entry per CDR3 protein. The table lists a few hundred thousand distinct CDR3 sequences, around 5.5% of them singletons. Time point specified: pre-sensitization, week 0. Specified treatment: therapeutic diphenylcyclopropenone sensitization with weekly scalp DPC. The study drew its donors from alopecia patients who were 18 to 70 years old and suitable for DPC. Sequences were derived from whole blood, sampled in connection with sensitization to the hapten diphenylcyclopropenone (DPC). This rearrangement joins TRBV7-2 to TRBJ2-3, with 9 positions matching TRBD2. This receptor was obtained from a woman between 18 and 29 years old with alopecia areata. Some clones in this sample may be carry-over from other donors' samples. The CDR3 loop is CASSLMRGGVSDTQYF. The CDR3 DNA follows: TGTGCCAGCAGCTTAATGCGGGGGGGCGTGTCAGATACGCAGTATTTT.